This T cell receptor (beta chain) was identified in a study of blood T cell repertoires in COVID-19. Study in general: Collection of acute and convalescent COVID-19 samples took place in the United States, Italy and Spain.

Sequenced by immunoSEQ multiplex PCR; TCRdb stores in-frame clones only, minus some. The sample lists just over 250,000 clones; about 87% were seen once. The germline V gene has CDR1 MGHDK and CDR2 SYGVNS. V shed 2 bases and J shed 2 bases, with 12 bases lying between them. The CDR3 contains 15 residues. The sample holds one count of this clone. This receptor was identified in a man in his 60s who had recovered from COVID-19. Sequences were obtained from peripheral blood. The chain recombines TRBV25-1 with TRBJ2-5; TRBD1 might be the D (8 bases). The CDR3 DNA reads as TGTGCCAGCAGTGAACTACAGGGGGGGCAAGAGACCCAGTACTTC. It specifies CASSELQGGQETQYF.